The entry below gives a single T cell receptor beta chain sequence along with its context. The antigen is undetermined. Time point noted: week 3, after first cycle of checkpoint inhibitor. Germline V gives CDR1 SGHAT, CDR2 FQNNGV. The CDR3 runs 14 residues. Unmatched junction bases numbered 4, after V lost 1 base and J lost 5 bases. The sample originates from a study of blood T cell dynamics during melanoma immunotherapy. Study information: Patients with metastatic melanoma got pembrolizumab or nivolumab-ipilimumab as first-line care. Points from the study as a whole: Cell-free DNA CDR3 sequences most resembled the immune-effector CD8+ subset, which was also most clonal.

Profiled with immunoSEQ multiplex PCR; TCRdb holds only in-frame clones, not every one. The table has about 12,000 clones, 90% to 95% seen once. This sequence originates from a human donor with melanoma. This specimen consisted of effector memory CD8+ T cells from blood, obtained from a patient treated with checkpoint blockade. The genes are TRBV11-2 and TRBJ1-1; 7 positions agree with TRBD1. For the CDR3, the DNA is TGTGCCAGCAGCTTAGTACAGGGGAGGACTGAAGCTTTCTTT. It is translated as CASSLVQGRTEAFF.